This T cell receptor (beta chain) is from a study of CD8 T cells in ankylosing spondylitis (dated by TCRdb to between 2016 and 2019). Turning to the overall study: The study set out to find disease-linked TCR variants by profiling T cell receptor beta repertoires in ankylosing spondylitis patients and healthy donors. Peripheral blood was sampled, and synovial fluid was also collected from ankylosing spondylitis patients. The full study cohort was made up of approximately 24 ankylosing spondylitis patients and more than 90 healthy donors. The paper as a whole reports these results and caveats: Blood from ankylosing spondylitis patients appeared to be characterized by a TCR beta motif composed of about eight highly homologous amino acid variants. Some TCR beta motif variants had previously been reported in synovial fluid and blood of reactive arthritis patients, which suggested common disease-initiation mechanisms. Significant enrichment of the disease-linked clones was reported in matched synovial fluid samples from ankylosing spondylitis patients. In peripheral blood, the disease-linked clones were found at relatively low frequencies and had a CD8+ phenotype.

CDR1 and CDR2 are drawn from the germline V gene: MNHNS, SASEGT. The CDR3 sequence holds 15 residues, the cysteine and phenylalanine included. CDR3 DNA only is kept here, 45 bases in frame from base 1. V is trimmed back by 7 bases and J by 2 bases, and the junction contains 9 bases that no gene match accounts for. This clonotype appeared a few times. Its target antigen remains unknown. The input lacks base qualities; no much larger clone sits a single base away. Instrument on record: Illumina HiSeq 2500. Quantitative 5'-RACE with molecular barcodes was the method used to prepare the TCR beta libraries. The published analysis was carried out like this. Disease-linked TCR variants were identified with a new computational method built on a probabilistic model of VDJ rearrangement. TCRdb trimmed the raw reads at Q25, called clones with MiXCR and kept productive beta chains. For every CDR3 protein sequence, its rows merge into one entry that carries the most common genes and DNA. It is TCRdb's table, rather than the study itself, that gives the V and J calls and clone size. The sample table lists about 90,000 distinct CDR3 sequences, around 8.5% of them with a count of one. Under 35% of the sample is in the top ten clones.

The receptor was derived from a male donor with ankylosing spondylitis. The sequence joins TRBV6-1 to TRBJ2-3; TRBD2 aligns with 7 central bases. Material for sequencing was blood, either unsorted or a sorted T cell fraction (not recorded which). The bases are TGTGCCAGCACGGGAGCGGGACCTAACACAGATACGCAGTATTTT. Its coded protein is CASTGAGPNTDTQYF.